Presented here are 28 T cell receptor beta chains from one specimen sequenced in a study of T cell responses to AZD1222 COVID-19 vaccine. The table came from immunoSEQ multiplex PCR; TCRdb's copy has only in-frame clones and leaves some out. The sample lists over 130,000 clones, roughly nine tenths occurring once. This sample comprised peripheral blood, obtained 28 days after the second AZD1222 dose. All receptors come from an adult who received the AZD1222 COVID-19 vaccine.

V gene TRBV5-1 combines with J gene TRBJ1-5; the match to TRBD1 covers 7 bases. Per germline, CDR1 SGHRS and CDR2 YFSETQ. Trimming removed 4 bases from V and 4 bases from J; junction bases left unmatched: 8. The CDR3 spans 15 residues. CDR3 amino acids: CASSRDSGRNQPQHF. The CDR3, as DNA: TGCGCCAGCAGCCGGGACAGCGGGAGGAATCAGCCCCAGCATTTT.

The gene calls are TRBV9 and TRBJ2-2; D gene ambiguous. V was shortened by 3 bases and J by 6 bases, with 3 bases between the two germline ends. Germline V lookup: CDR1 SGDLS, CDR2 YYNGEE. The CDR3 extends over 11 amino acids. CDR3 nucleotides: TGTGCCAGCAGCGCGCCCGGGGAGCTGTTTTTT. It translates to CASSAPGELFF.

J is TRBJ2-1 and V is TRBV12-3 or TRBV12-4; 7 nucleotides agree with TRBD2. V trimming: 5 bases; J trimming: 7 bases; junction bases outside the gene matches: 5. This CDR3 contains 13 residues. CDR3 region: CASSAGLSNEQFF. The CDR3 DNA follows: TGTGCCAGCAGTGCGGGACTATCTAATGAGCAGTTCTTC.

The gene calls are TRBV15 and TRBJ2-7; possibly TRBD2 for D (5 bases). CDR3 length equals 15 residues. V lost 5 bases and J lost 7, with 21 bases in between. The V gene's germline CDR1 is LNHNV and CDR2 YYDKDF (reference sequence). The CDR3 region is CATSSPTEHPGEQYF. CDR3 DNA: TGTGCCACCAGCTCCCCCACGGAGCACCCGGGGGAGCAGTACTTC.

The CDR3 DNA sequence: TGTGCCTGGAGTGTGCATGAGCAGTTCTTC. It yields the protein CAWSVHEQFF. The chain employs TRBV30 and TRBJ2-1; D is ambiguous. V was clipped by 0 bases and J by 8 bases, with 2 bases between them. This CDR3 is 10 amino acids long. Germline V CDR1 and CDR2: GTSNPN, SVGIG (reference sequence).

J is TRBJ1-5 and V is TRBV19, with no clear D. CDR3 size: 14 residues. The germline V and J ends were trimmed by 5 bases and 7 bases, with 15 bases remaining between them. The germline V gene has CDR1 LNHDA and CDR2 SQIVND (reference sequence). The CDR3 DNA reads as TGTGCCAGTAGTCAAGTTAGGAGTCACCAGCCCCAGCATTTT. Translating it yields CASSQVRSHQPQHF.

The V call is TRBV10-2, the J call TRBJ2-3; D ambiguous. The V end was cut by 0 bases, the J end by 4 bases, with 8 bases between. The CDR3 sequence is 14 residues long. From germline, CDR1 is WSHSY and CDR2 SAAADI. The CDR3 loop is CASSESATADTQYF. The CDR3 coding sequence is TGCGCCAGCAGTGAGTCGGCCACCGCAGATACGCAGTATTTT.

The CDR3 nucleotides are TGCAGCGTTCCGACAGGGGCCTATGGCTACACCTTC. It yields the protein CSVPTGAYGYTF. The chain is built from TRBV29-1 and TRBJ1-2, with 8 bases that match TRBD1. The CDR3 extends over 12 amino acids. The germline V gene has CDR1 SQVTM and CDR2 ANQGSEA. The V segment lost 5 bases and the J segment 4 bases; nucleotides outside the gene matches: 3.

There are a few counts of this clone. This rearrangement joins TRBV29-1 to TRBJ1-1, with no clear D. CDR1 SQVTM and CDR2 ANQGSEA come from the germline V gene. The CDR3 loop spans 12 amino acids. Trimming took off 5 bases at V and 4 bases at J, with 11 bases between the two ends. Written as DNA, the CDR3 is TGCAGCGTTCCCGCGTCGATCACTGAAGCTTTCTTT. Translating it yields CSVPASITEAFF.

The chain employs TRBV7-2 and TRBJ1-4, with D possibly matching TRBD1 (5 bases). The germline V and J ends were trimmed by 3 bases and 8 bases, with 13 bases remaining between them. Germline CDR1 is SGHTA and CDR2 is FQGNSA. The CDR3 sequence is 14 residues long. The CDR3 here is CASSFGGLREKLFF. The CDR3 DNA reads as TGTGCCAGCAGCTTCGGGGGTCTTCGGGAAAAACTGTTTTTT.

The chain couples TRBV11-1 to TRBJ2-1; 9 nucleotides align to TRBD2. With 1 base clipped from V and 10 bases from J, the junction kept 2 bases outside the gene matches. The germline V gene has CDR1 SGHAT and CDR2 FQDESV (reference sequence). CDR3 length: 13 residues. The chain's CDR3 is CASSLGTSGEQFF. As DNA, the CDR3 is TGTGCCAGCAGCTTAGGAACTAGCGGGGAGCAGTTCTTC.

The CDR3 here is CASGRNTEAFF. The CDR3 coding sequence is TGTGCCAGCGGGAGGAACACTGAAGCTTTCTTT. The chain couples TRBV3-1 (or the pseudogene TRBV3-2) to TRBJ1-1; D not resolved. This CDR3 region has 11 residues. Trimming took 8 bases from V and 1 from J, leaving 5 bases between them. Per the germline V gene, CDR1 is LGHDT and CDR2 is YNNKEL (reference sequence).

Concerning this clone: Other DNA sequences within the sample encode an identical CDR3. The chain has TRBV12-3 or TRBV12-4 and TRBJ1-2; 7 bases are shared with TRBD1. The CDR3 is made up of 12 amino acids. Trimming removed 4 bases from V and 8 bases from J; junction bases left unmatched: 4. This CDR3 is CASSSPQGGYTF. CDR3 nucleotide sequence: TGTGCCAGCAGTTCCCCACAGGGGGGCTACACCTTC.

The J gene is TRBJ2-7, the V gene TRBV11-2; D uncertain. Per the germline V gene, CDR1 is SGHAT and CDR2 is FQNNGV. The CDR3 is made up of 16 amino acids. V was pared by 0 bases and J by 0 bases, with 12 bases between. The DNA of the CDR3 is TGTGCCAGCAGCTTAGACGCGGAGCTCAGCTCCTACGAGCAGTACTTC. Amino acids: CASSLDAELSSYEQYF.

The V call is TRBV11-3, the J call TRBJ2-2; 9 bases line up with TRBD1. The CDR3 consists of 16 residues. Trimming took 4 bases from V and 0 from J; bases not matched to a gene: 3. Germline CDR1 SGHNT, CDR2 YENEEA. CDR3 amino acids: CASSSRQGANTGELFF. The DNA for the CDR3 is TGTGCCAGCAGCTCGAGACAGGGGGCGAACACCGGGGAGCTGTTTTTT.

The chain uses TRBV14 and TRBJ2-7; TRBD1 matches 10 bases. V trimming: 5 bases; J trimming: 4 bases; junction bases outside the gene matches: 8. The CDR3 is made up of 15 amino acids. The germline CDR1 and CDR2 sequences are SGHDN and FVKESK. For the CDR3, the DNA is TGTGCCAGCAGCACCGGGACAGGGGCCTTTTACGAGCAGTACGTC. It yields the protein CASSTGTGAFYEQYV.

The rearrangement joins TRBV6-5 to TRBJ1-6; D remains ambiguous. Germline V CDR1 and CDR2: MNHEY, SVGAGI. Trimming stripped 7 bases from V and 13 bases from J, with 20 bases between. The CDR3 totals 14 residues. The CDR3 DNA sequence: TGTGCCAGCATTGGATTGCTCCTTTCGGGGCCCCTCCACTTT. Translated: CASIGLLLSGPLHF.

V gene TRBV9 combines with J gene TRBJ1-2; D possibly corresponds to TRBD1 (6 bases). This CDR3 comprises 17 residues. Trimming left V 4 bases short and J 5 bases short, with 24 bases between. Germline assignment: CDR1 SGDLS and CDR2 YYNGEE. CDR3 nucleotides: TGTGCCAGCAGCAAAGGGGGACCGAAGCTGCTGGTATATGGCTACACCTTC. Amino acid sequence: CASSKGGPKLLVYGYTF.

This chain joins TRBV19 and TRBJ2-7, with 7 bases identical to TRBD1. The ends lost 5 bases at V and 2 bases at J; junction bases unmatched: 6. The CDR3 sequence is 14 residues long. Germline CDR1 is LNHDA and CDR2 is SQIVND (reference sequence). The CDR3 nucleotides read TGTGCCAGTAGTTCGGGACAGCAAACCTACGAGCAGTACTTC. It translates to CASSSGQQTYEQYF.

Here the CDR3 DNA reads TGTGCCAGCAGTTTAGGGGGACTAGCGGGGATCGGAGAGACCCAGTACTTC. Residues: CASSLGGLAGIGETQYF. This sequence joins TRBV27 and TRBJ2-5, with TRBD2 matching 13 bases. CDR3 size: 17 residues. Germline loops: CDR1 MNHEY, CDR2 SMNVEV (reference sequence). J was trimmed by 4 bases and V by 2 bases; bases with no gene match: 7.

In its sample, this clone was seen many times. The chain combines TRBV27 with TRBJ2-7; D is perhaps TRBD1 (7 bases). Germline V gene sequence: CDR1 MNHEY, CDR2 SMNVEV (reference sequence). This CDR3 contains 14 residues. Trimming shortened V by 5 bases and J by 2 bases, and 13 bases separated the two germline ends. The CDR3 DNA follows: TGTGCCAGCAGTCTCCAGGGGGGAGCCTACGAGCAGTACTTC. Translation: CASSLQGGAYEQYF.

The rearrangement uses TRBV7-9 and TRBJ2-1; D may be TRBD1 or TRBD2 (5 bases each). V shed 5 bases and J shed 0 bases, with 14 bases lying between them. The CDR3 spans 16 residues. Germline-derived CDR1 and CDR2 are SEHNR and FQNEAQ (reference sequence). CDR3: CASSPRDRSSYNEQFF. The CDR3 DNA follows: TGTGCCAGCAGCCCGAGGGACCGAAGCTCCTACAATGAGCAGTTCTTC.

The genes are TRBV19 and TRBJ1-5; 7 nucleotides align to TRBD1. The V segment lost 9 bases and the J segment 4 bases; nucleotides outside the gene matches: 9. The CDR3 sequence is 14 residues long. The germline gives CDR1 LNHDA, CDR2 SQIVND (reference sequence). CDR3 DNA sequence: TGTGCCAGCGGTCCGGACAGGAAAAATCAGCCCCAGCATTTT. Residues: CASGPDRKNQPQHF.

In its sample, this clone was seen once. CDR3 loop: CASSLSTGVILGIQYF. The CDR3 nucleotides are TGTGCCAGTAGTTTAAGTACAGGGGTTATCTTGGGCATTCAGTACTTC. This chain joins TRBV19 and TRBJ2-4, with 7 nucleotides matching TRBD1. Trimming took 5 bases from V and 9 from J; bases not matched to a gene: 16. The CDR3 has 16 residues. Germline values: CDR1 LNHDA, CDR2 SQIVND (reference sequence).

The CDR3: CASSSGGQKNTEAFF. The DNA of the CDR3 is TGTGCCAGCTCGTCAGGGGGACAGAAGAACACTGAAGCTTTCTTT. This sequence joins TRBV18 and TRBJ1-1; 7 bases match TRBD1. The V segment lost 6 bases and the J segment 1 base; nucleotides outside the gene matches: 8. The CDR3 is 15 amino acids. CDR1 is KGHSH, CDR2 LQKENI, per germline. The full variable domain, rest sourced from reference TRBV18 and TRBJ1-1, is NAGVMQNPRHLVRRRGQEARLRCSPMKGHSHVYWYRQLPEEGLKFMVYLQKENIIDESGMPKERFSAEFPKEGPSILRIQQVVRGDSAAYFCASSSGGQKNTEAFFGQGTRLTVV.

This rearrangement joins TRBV7-9 to TRBJ1-4, with unresolved D. Looked up from germline, CDR1 is SEHNR and CDR2 is FQNEAQ (reference sequence). The CDR3 is made up of 12 amino acids. The V end lost 0 bases, the J end lost 7 bases, and 3 bases lay between the germline ends. The chain's CDR3 is CASSLALEKLFF. The DNA of the CDR3 is TGTGCCAGCAGCTTAGCGCTTGAAAAACTGTTTTTT.

The gene calls are TRBV3-1 (or the pseudogene TRBV3-2) and TRBJ1-6; TRBD1 might be the D (6 bases). This CDR3 is 14 amino acids long. V shed 3 bases and J shed 9 bases, with 12 bases lying between them. CDR1 is LGHDT, CDR2 YNNKEL, per germline (reference sequence). This CDR3 is CASSHNRVISPLHF. In DNA, the CDR3 is TGTGCCAGCAGCCATAACAGGGTTATTTCACCCCTCCACTTT.

This sequence joins TRBV30 and TRBJ1-1; tentatively, D is TRBD1 (5 bases). The CDR3 has 13 amino acids. From germline, CDR1 is GTSNPN and CDR2 SVGIG (reference sequence). Trimming removed 7 bases at V and 3 bases at J, with 15 bases between. CDR3 protein: CAYLWGVDTEAFF. The CDR3 bases are TGTGCCTATCTGTGGGGGGTGGACACTGAAGCTTTCTTT.